This TCR beta chain was retrieved from a study of cytomegalovirus exposure and HLA in healthy donors. Primers: 60 Vbeta forward and 13 Jbeta reverse. Libraries were prepared by immunoSEQ multiplex PCR; TCRdb keeps only in-frame clonotypes and omits some of them. This repertoire comprises under 95,000 clones; its ten largest clones make up 3% to 4%. Comments on this clone: Sequence at one end of the junction differs from germline and may be a read error.

Germline loops: CDR1 SGHTS, CDR2 YDEGEE. CDR3 length: 18 amino acids. This chain links TRBV5-8 with TRBJ1-1, with 7 bases lining up with TRBD1. The sequencing input was PBMCs. The TCR comes from a man between 18 and 35 years old in good health and CMV-seropositive. Here the CDR3 DNA reads TGTGCCAGCAGCTTGACAGGGAGGAGTCCAGGGGGGAACGCTGAAGCTTTCTTT. It encodes CASSLTGRSPGGNAEAFF.